This T cell receptor beta chain is drawn from a study of CD8 T cells in ankylosing spondylitis. Trimming at V came to 3 bases and at J to 9 bases, leaving 10 bases not matched to a gene. Looked up from germline, CDR1 is SGDLS and CDR2 is YYNGEE. The CDR3 sequence is 15 residues long. TCRdb fed the 5' RACE reads into MiXCR, producing one record per CDR3 protein. The profile covers more than 35,000 distinct CDR3 sequences, with 2.5% to 3.5% appearing a single time and over 4% taken by the ten largest. The rearrangement links TRBV9 to TRBJ2-1, with TRBD2 matching over 9 bases. The clonotype originates from a male donor with ankylosing spondylitis or in good health (not recorded which). Source material: blood, either unsorted or a sorted T cell fraction (not recorded which). The CDR3 loop is CASSGGGTSQIEQFF. DNA for the CDR3: TGTGCCAGCAGCGGGGGGGGGACTAGCCAGATTGAGCAGTTCTTC.